Many counts were recorded for the clone carrying this TCR beta chain. No antigen is known for it. The sample belongs to a study of Graves' ophthalmopathy and Graves' hyperthyroidism. As for the study in general: At the time of initial diagnosis and before any treatment, peripheral blood was collected. General study findings and limits: Blood also held most thyroid clonotypes expanded above 0.001 frequency.

Germline CDR1 SQVTM, CDR2 ANQGSEA. The CDR3 consists of 15 residues. The V and J ends lost 6 bases and 7 bases, in that order; junction bases with no gene match: 12. As the template, RNA transcripts were used to amplify TCR beta CDR3 regions. The first-round RT-PCR employed HTBI primers together with the Qiagen OneStep RT-PCR kit. A multiplex PCR was then performed as the second round. One entry per CDR3 protein results from TCRdb running MiXCR on the multiplex PCR reads. This sample has about 500,000 distinct CDR3 sequences; roughly an eighth occur once, and the top ten carry 9.5% to 10%. This chain joins TRBV29-1 and TRBJ1-5, with 10 bases aligning to TRBD1. Material for sequencing was blood. This sequence originates from a woman in her thirties with Graves' ophthalmopathy. The CDR3 DNA is TGCAGCGTCGCAGTCGGGACAGGGGATGGCCAGCCCCAGCATTTT. As protein: CSVAVGTGDGQPQHF.